These T cell receptor beta chains were read from a single sample in a study of blood T cell repertoires in COVID-19. The protocol was immunoSEQ multiplex PCR, while the TCRdb copy is restricted to in-frame clones and leaves out a portion. In the table there are 190,000 or so clones, around 88% of which are singletons. Sequenced input: PBMCs or T cells enriched from blood (not recorded which). The receptors stem from a woman aged 25 to 39 who had recovered from COVID-19. The CDR3 runs from the conserved cysteine through the conserved F or W. A D gene is named only where the DNA matches it firmly. Only some rows state a clone size, as once, few, many or a class for expanded clones.

abundance: NA; d_gene: NA; v_gene: TRBV5-1; j_gene: TRBJ1-1; CDR3nt: TGCGCCAGCAGCTTACAGGGAGCTGAAGCTTTCTTT; CDR3aa: CASSLQGAEAFF
abundance: NA; d_gene: TRBD2; v_gene: TRBV15; j_gene: TRBJ2-1; CDR3nt: TGTGCCACCAGCAGAAGGACTAGCGGGTTTTTCTACAATGAGCAGTTCTTC; CDR3aa: CATSRRTSGFFYNEQFF
abundance: few; d_gene: TRBD1; v_gene: TRBV2; j_gene: TRBJ1-1; CDR3nt: TGTGCCAGCAGCGGGACAGGGGGCTACTCTGAAGCTTTCTTT; CDR3aa: CASSGTGGYSEAFF
abundance: NA; d_gene: TRBD2; v_gene: TRBV7-9; j_gene: TRBJ2-1; CDR3nt: TGTGCCAGCAGCTCTACTAGCGGGCTTTACAATGAGCAGTTCTTC; CDR3aa: CASSSTSGLYNEQFF
abundance: NA; d_gene: NA; v_gene: TRBV12-3/TRBV12-4; j_gene: TRBJ2-3; CDR3nt: TGTGCCAGCAGAGAGGGTTACACAGATACGCAGTATTTT; CDR3aa: CASREGYTDTQYF
abundance: once; d_gene: NA; v_gene: TRBV5-6; j_gene: TRBJ2-3; CDR3nt: TGTGCCAGCAGCTTGAAAAGGGAGGAGCAGTATTTT; CDR3aa: CASSLKREEQYF
abundance: NA; d_gene: TRBD1; v_gene: TRBV28; j_gene: TRBJ1-2; CDR3nt: TGTGCCACCTTAGTACCGCAGGGGGTCGCCTATGGCTACACCTTC; CDR3aa: CATLVPQGVAYGYTF
abundance: NA; d_gene: TRBD2; v_gene: TRBV29-1; j_gene: TRBJ2-5; CDR3nt: TGCAGCGTTGAAACTAGCGGGAGCCAAGAGACCCAGTACTTC; CDR3aa: CSVETSGSQETQYF
abundance: NA; d_gene: NA; v_gene: TRBV27; j_gene: TRBJ2-2; CDR3nt: TGTGCCAGCAGTTTGCGACAGATGAACACCGGGGAGCTGTTTTTT; CDR3aa: CASSLRQMNTGELFF
abundance: NA; d_gene: TRBD1; v_gene: TRBV5-6; j_gene: TRBJ1-2; CDR3nt: TGTGCCAGCAGCAACCCGGGACAGGAGTTCTTGGGCTACACCTTC; CDR3aa: CASSNPGQEFLGYTF
abundance: NA; d_gene: NA; v_gene: TRBV3-1/TRBV3-2; j_gene: TRBJ2-2; CDR3nt: TGTGCCAGCAGCCAAGGCAGGGTTGGTACCGGGGAGCTGTTTTTT; CDR3aa: CASSQGRVGTGELFF
abundance: NA; d_gene: NA; v_gene: TRBV11-2; j_gene: TRBJ2-1; CDR3nt: TGTGCCAGCAGCCCCGGGACTGGCTCCTACAATGAGCAGTTCTTC; CDR3aa: CASSPGTGSYNEQFF
abundance: NA; d_gene: NA; v_gene: TRBV28; j_gene: TRBJ1-3; CDR3nt: TGTGCCAGCAGTCTTGAGGGCCCCCACACCATATATTTT; CDR3aa: CASSLEGPHTIYF
abundance: once; d_gene: TRBD1; v_gene: TRBV10-3; j_gene: TRBJ2-7; CDR3nt: TGTGCCATCAGTGGGACAGGAACCTACGAGCAGTACTTC; CDR3aa: CAISGTGTYEQYF
abundance: NA; d_gene: NA; v_gene: TRBV6-5; j_gene: TRBJ1-4; CDR3nt: TGTGCCAGCAGTTACTCGACCAGGGAAAAACTGTTTTTT; CDR3aa: CASSYSTREKLFF
abundance: few; d_gene: TRBD2; v_gene: TRBV2; j_gene: TRBJ2-5; CDR3nt: TGTGCCAGCAGGGGGGTAGCGGGATCTTTGGAGACCCAGTACTTC; CDR3aa: CASRGVAGSLETQYF
abundance: NA; d_gene: NA; v_gene: TRBV19; j_gene: TRBJ2-1; CDR3nt: TGTGCCAGTAGTATGACGGGTGGCGATGAGCAGTTCTTC; CDR3aa: CASSMTGGDEQFF
abundance: NA; d_gene: NA; v_gene: TRBV7-9; j_gene: TRBJ1-4; CDR3nt: TGTGCCAGCAGTCCCCGGGGGGCGCACGATGAAAAACTGTTTTTT; CDR3aa: CASSPRGAHDEKLFF
abundance: NA; d_gene: TRBD1; v_gene: TRBV19; j_gene: TRBJ2-7; CDR3nt: TGTGCCAGTAGTGCCGGGACAGGGGTACCCTACGAGCAGTACTTC; CDR3aa: CASSAGTGVPYEQYF
abundance: few; d_gene: NA; v_gene: TRBV11-2; j_gene: TRBJ2-7; CDR3nt: TGTGCCAGCAGCCAGGGGGCGGGAGGGCCCTACGAGCAGTACTTC; CDR3aa: CASSQGAGGPYEQYF
abundance: NA; d_gene: NA; v_gene: TRBV30; j_gene: TRBJ1-2; CDR3nt: TGTGCCTGGAGTACATGGTATGGCTACACCTTC; CDR3aa: CAWSTWYGYTF
abundance: NA; d_gene: TRBD2; v_gene: TRBV5-1; j_gene: TRBJ2-2; CDR3nt: TGCGCCAGCAGCAAGGGACTAGCGGGAGAAATCGTGACGGGGGAGCTGTTTTTT; CDR3aa: CASSKGLAGEIVTGELFF
abundance: once; d_gene: NA; v_gene: TRBV28; j_gene: TRBJ1-2; CDR3nt: TGTGCCAGCAGTTTTGTAGGACAAATTCCCCCCTATGGCTACACCTTC; CDR3aa: CASSFVGQIPPYGYTF
abundance: NA; d_gene: TRBD1; v_gene: TRBV7-9; j_gene: TRBJ1-1; CDR3nt: TGTGCCAGCAGCCAGCCGACAGGGGGCCAGACTGAAGCTTTCTTT; CDR3aa: CASSQPTGGQTEAFF
abundance: NA; d_gene: NA; v_gene: TRBV5-1; j_gene: TRBJ1-1; CDR3nt: TGCGCCAGCAGCTTCAGTTCAGGGACTGAAGCTTTCTTT; CDR3aa: CASSFSSGTEAFF
abundance: NA; d_gene: NA; v_gene: TRBV7-2; j_gene: TRBJ1-6; CDR3nt: TGTGCCAGCAGCCCAGGGCAGGGGATTTCACCCCTCCACTTT; CDR3aa: CASSPGQGISPLHF
abundance: NA; d_gene: NA; v_gene: TRBV5-8; j_gene: TRBJ2-5; CDR3nt: TGTGCCAGCAGCTTGGCTCGGGGAGCGGAGACCCAGTACTTC; CDR3aa: CASSLARGAETQYF
abundance: NA; d_gene: NA; v_gene: TRBV14; j_gene: TRBJ2-2; CDR3nt: TGTGCCAGCAGCTTCGGAGGGTGGACCGGGGAGCTGTTTTTT; CDR3aa: CASSFGGWTGELFF
abundance: NA; d_gene: NA; v_gene: TRBV29-1; j_gene: TRBJ2-7; CDR3nt: TGCAGCGTTGGTCCCGCGGCAAACGAGCAGTACTTC; CDR3aa: CSVGPAANEQYF
abundance: NA; d_gene: TRBD1; v_gene: TRBV19; j_gene: TRBJ2-1; CDR3nt: TGTGCCAGTAGTGTAGGACAGGGGGGAATTTGGGACAATGAGCAGTTCTTC; CDR3aa: CASSVGQGGIWDNEQFF
abundance: NA; d_gene: TRBD1; v_gene: TRBV6-5; j_gene: TRBJ2-7; CDR3nt: TGTGCCAGCAGGGAGATAGGGGGCCACGAGCAGTACTTC; CDR3aa: CASREIGGHEQYF
abundance: NA; d_gene: NA; v_gene: TRBV27; j_gene: TRBJ2-7; CDR3nt: TGTGCCAGCTCCATAGGAGGGAACTTCTACGAGCAGTACTTC; CDR3aa: CASSIGGNFYEQYF
abundance: NA; d_gene: NA; v_gene: TRBV6-2/TRBV6-3; j_gene: TRBJ2-4; CDR3nt: TGTGCCAGCAGTTACCAGGGAACTAAAAACATTCAGTACTTC; CDR3aa: CASSYQGTKNIQYF
abundance: NA; d_gene: TRBD2; v_gene: TRBV19; j_gene: TRBJ2-2; CDR3nt: TGTGCCAGTAGTTCTAGCGGGAGAAGAACCGGGGAGCTGTTTTTT; CDR3aa: CASSSSGRRTGELFF
abundance: NA; d_gene: TRBD1; v_gene: TRBV2; j_gene: TRBJ2-5; CDR3nt: TGTGCCAGCAGTCGACGGGACAGGGGGGAGACCCAGTACTTC; CDR3aa: CASSRRDRGETQYF
abundance: NA; d_gene: TRBD1; v_gene: TRBV24-1; j_gene: TRBJ1-3; CDR3nt: TGTGCCACCAGTGACCCCGGGACAGGGGCTGGAAACACCATATATTTT; CDR3aa: CATSDPGTGAGNTIYF
abundance: NA; d_gene: TRBD2; v_gene: TRBV2; j_gene: TRBJ2-7; CDR3nt: TGTGCCAGCAGTGACCCCGCGACTAGCGGGGGCGGGGAGCAGTACTTC; CDR3aa: CASSDPATSGGGEQYF
abundance: NA; d_gene: NA; v_gene: TRBV7-9; j_gene: TRBJ2-1; CDR3nt: TGTGCCAGCAGCCCAGCCCGACAGGTGGCCAGCTACAATGAGCAGTTCTTC; CDR3aa: CASSPARQVASYNEQFF
abundance: NA; d_gene: TRBD2; v_gene: TRBV3-1/TRBV3-2; j_gene: TRBJ2-1; CDR3nt: TGTGCCAGCAGCCAAGACCCTAGCGGGTTTTACAATGAGCAGTTCTTC; CDR3aa: CASSQDPSGFYNEQFF
abundance: NA; d_gene: TRBD2; v_gene: TRBV4-2; j_gene: TRBJ2-3; CDR3nt: TGTGCCAGCAGCCAAGCAGCGGGAGCAGATACGCAGTATTTT; CDR3aa: CASSQAAGADTQYF
abundance: few; d_gene: NA; v_gene: TRBV20-1; j_gene: TRBJ1-2; CDR3nt: TGCAGTGCTCCGAGTAATGGCTACACCTTC; CDR3aa: CSAPSNGYTF
abundance: once; d_gene: NA; v_gene: TRBV6-5; j_gene: TRBJ1-5; CDR3nt: TGTGCCAGCAGCTCTACCCTACAGGGCATTCAGCCCCAGCATTTT; CDR3aa: CASSSTLQGIQPQHF
abundance: once; d_gene: NA; v_gene: TRBV5-1; j_gene: TRBJ2-1; CDR3nt: TGCGCCAGCAGCTTGACTGGTAATGAGCAGTTCTTC; CDR3aa: CASSLTGNEQFF
abundance: NA; d_gene: TRBD1; v_gene: TRBV5-6; j_gene: TRBJ1-2; CDR3nt: TGTGCCAGCAGCTTGGGTACCGGGACAGGGGGCAACTATGGCTACACCTTC; CDR3aa: CASSLGTGTGGNYGYTF
abundance: NA; d_gene: TRBD1; v_gene: TRBV9; j_gene: TRBJ1-2; CDR3nt: TGTGCCAGCAGCGCTCCGACAGGGAATAACTATGGCTACACCTTC; CDR3aa: CASSAPTGNNYGYTF
abundance: NA; d_gene: TRBD1; v_gene: TRBV18; j_gene: TRBJ2-7; CDR3nt: TGTGCCAGCTCACCACGGGACAGTTTCTACGAGCAGTACTTC; CDR3aa: CASSPRDSFYEQYF
abundance: few; d_gene: NA; v_gene: TRBV27; j_gene: TRBJ2-1; CDR3nt: TGTGCCAGCATGACCCCTTTCGGGGTATCGGTGAGGAATGAGCAGTTCTTC; CDR3aa: CASMTPFGVSVRNEQFF
abundance: once; d_gene: TRBD1; v_gene: TRBV7-3; j_gene: TRBJ1-1; CDR3nt: TGTGCCAGCAGCCGGGACAGGGGGCAAACTTTCTTT; CDR3aa: CASSRDRGQTFF
abundance: NA; d_gene: TRBD2; v_gene: TRBV15; j_gene: TRBJ2-1; CDR3nt: TGTGCCACCAAAAGCGGGAGCTCCTACAATGAGCAGTTCTTC; CDR3aa: CATKSGSSYNEQFF
abundance: once; d_gene: NA; v_gene: TRBV19; j_gene: TRBJ1-1; CDR3nt: TGTGCCAGTACAGGGTTGACTGAAGCTTTCTTT; CDR3aa: CASTGLTEAFF
abundance: NA; d_gene: NA; v_gene: TRBV7-9; j_gene: TRBJ2-1; CDR3nt: TGTGCCAGCAGCCGGTCGTCGAGCTCCTACAATGAGCAGTTCTTC; CDR3aa: CASSRSSSSYNEQFF
abundance: NA; d_gene: NA; v_gene: TRBV5-1; j_gene: TRBJ1-1; CDR3nt: TGCGCCAGCAGCGTACAGGGTGTTTATAGGGACACTGAAGCTTTCTTT; CDR3aa: CASSVQGVYRDTEAFF
abundance: NA; d_gene: NA; v_gene: TRBV28; j_gene: TRBJ2-2; CDR3nt: TGTGCCAGCAGTTTTCTAAGGGGCACCGGGGAGCTGTTTTTT; CDR3aa: CASSFLRGTGELFF